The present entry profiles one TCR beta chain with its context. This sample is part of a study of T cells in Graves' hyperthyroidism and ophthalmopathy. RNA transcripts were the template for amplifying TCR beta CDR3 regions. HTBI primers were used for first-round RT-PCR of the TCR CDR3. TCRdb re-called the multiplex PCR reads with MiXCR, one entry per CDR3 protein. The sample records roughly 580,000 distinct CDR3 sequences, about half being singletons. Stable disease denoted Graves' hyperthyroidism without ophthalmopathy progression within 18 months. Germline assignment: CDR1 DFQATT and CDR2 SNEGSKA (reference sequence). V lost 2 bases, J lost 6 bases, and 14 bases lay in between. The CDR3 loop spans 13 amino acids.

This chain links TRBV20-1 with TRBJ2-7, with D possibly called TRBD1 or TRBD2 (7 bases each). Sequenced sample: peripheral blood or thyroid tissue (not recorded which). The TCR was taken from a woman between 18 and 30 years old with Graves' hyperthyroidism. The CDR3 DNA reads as TGCAGTGCTAGACTAGCGGACAGGCGCGAGCAGTACTTC. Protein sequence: CSARLADRREQYF.